This paragraph reports one T cell receptor (beta chain). This clone was seen once. Its cognate antigen has yet to be identified. Base quality data are lacking; no much larger clone is found one base away. The CDR3 regions of human TCRbeta chains were analyzed by immunosequencing. On the authors' methods: Repertoire TCRs were matched against a reference library of SARS-CoV-2-specific TCRs generated with the MIRA antigen-specificity platform. Breadth was defined as the fraction of unique TCRs that were SARS-CoV-2-associated. Depth was defined as the fraction of total T cells that were SARS-CoV-2-associated. Using the MIRA data, every spike-specific TCR was mapped to the spike region that the TCR reacted to and assigned to either a CD4 or a CD8 class. Log10-transformed breadth and depth values were compared by one-way ANOVA with Sidak's multiple comparisons tests. TCRdb provides this immuneACCESS table in a form limited to in-frame rearrangements. Some clones are lacking; in checked studies, under half of them reflect an unresolved V gene, and why the rest are absent is not known. That table furnishes V, J and clone size, whereas the DNA furnished D and trimming. The sample contains about 190,000 clones, approximately 94% of them found a single time. Of the sample, roughly 9.2% is held by the ten largest clones.

This sample is drawn from a study of T cell responses to AZD1222 COVID-19 vaccine (dated by TCRdb to about 2021). About the full investigation: AZD1222 recipients with second doses at about 4 weeks or about 12 weeks were pooled, because spike-specific TCR depth and breadth did not differ between schedules. A total of 233 trial participants underwent TCR sequencing, of whom about 200 received two doses of AZD1222 and some 25 received two doses of the MenACWY control vaccine. Trial participants were enrolled by age into subgroups of 18-55, 56-69 and 70-plus years, and roughly 150, 30 and 60 TCR-sequenced participants, respectively, were included in these subgroups. Results the study describes overall, beyond this receptor: No day 14 peak-response samples were available, so repertoires were characterized only after the peak T cell response. After two AZD1222 doses, spike-specific TCR breadth and depth were significantly higher than at day 0 and than in MenACWY recipients. The 56-69-year group was small, and its depth increase did not reach significance, likely because of low power. Participants were mostly white British and included more females than males, and it was suggested by the authors that clonal diversity may have been underestimated. The vaccine-associated CD4 TCRs covered the entire spike protein, and the dominant responses fell in regions 160-218 and 743-854. Conclusions about previously exposed vaccinees are limited because only a handful of AZD1222 recipients were SARS-CoV-2 seropositive at baseline. Epitopes outside the regions mutated in the B.1.351 and B.1.1.7 variants were reportedly recognized by nearly half of the unique spike-specific TCRs.

What this sample's time point label stands for: baseline before first vaccination. Vaccinee samples were obtained from the UK trials COV001 and COV002, which included a single-blind randomized controlled phase 2/3 trial of AZD1222 (ChAdOx1 nCoV-19) in healthy adults. For TCRbeta chain sequencing, PBMC samples were collected from trial participants at day 0 and at day 28 after the second dose. Specimen: peripheral blood, collected on day 0 of AZD1222 vaccination. This TCR was sampled from an adult in good health.

The CDR3 in this case is CASSLEGGLNQPQHF. The bases read TGTGCCAGCAGCTTAGAAGGGGGGCTCAATCAGCCCCAGCATTTT. The chain couples TRBV7-2 to TRBJ1-5; the D region possibly corresponds to TRBD1 (6 bases align). Cut back by 1 base and 3 bases, the V and J ends lie 10 bases apart. Via the germline V gene, CDR1 is SGHTA and CDR2 FQGNSA. The CDR3 has 15 amino acids, counting the end cysteine and phenylalanine. Only the CDR3 portion is preserved as DNA: 45 bases, with reading frame beginning at the first base.